These T cell receptor beta chains were read from a single sample in a study of cytomegalovirus exposure and HLA in healthy donors. This table comes from immunoSEQ multiplex PCR, and its TCRdb copy is limited to in-frame clones, with some not included. The data show over 100,000 clones, with about 95% seen just once and 0.7% to 0.9% held by the top ten. Sequencing was carried out using PBMCs. The receptors stem from a woman under 30 in good health and CMV-seronegative. The CDR3 runs from the conserved cysteine through the conserved F or W. The D gene is left open where the match is weak. Size tells how often a clone was seen (once, few, many) or the class of an expanded clone, and some rows leave it out.

J: TRBJ2-1; size: once; D: NA; V: TRBV14; CDR3: CASSQVWAAGQFF; DNA: TGTGCCAGCAGCCAAGTTTGGGCAGCCGGGCAGTTCTTC
J: TRBJ1-1; size: NA; D: NA; V: TRBV15; CDR3: CATSRTPSRKEAFF; DNA: TGTGCCACCAGCAGAACCCCATCGAGGAAGGAAGCTTTCTTT
J: TRBJ1-4; size: NA; D: TRBD1; V: TRBV27; CDR3: CASNRQGQNVDEKLFF; DNA: TGTGCCAGCAATCGACAGGGGCAAAACGTCGATGAAAAACTGTTTTTT
J: TRBJ2-1; size: NA; D: NA; V: TRBV21-1; CDR3: CASSKWVGQSYNEQFF; DNA: TGTGCCAGCAGCAAATGGGTGGGGCAATCCTACAATGAGCAGTTCTTC
J: TRBJ1-1; size: NA; D: TRBD1; V: TRBV4-1; CDR3: CASSQGWNRGVPEAFF; DNA: TGCGCCAGCAGCCAAGGGTGGAACAGGGGGGTCCCTGAAGCTTTCTTT
J: TRBJ1-5; size: NA; D: TRBD1; V: TRBV7-2; CDR3: CASRSGTGWNQPQHF; DNA: TGTGCCAGCAGGTCCGGGACAGGGTGGAATCAGCCCCAGCATTTT
J: TRBJ1-5; size: NA; D: NA; V: TRBV9; CDR3: CASSPRGVVGHLPSYSNQPQHF; DNA: TGTGCCAGCAGCCCCCGGGGGGTTGTGGGACACCTACCATCCTATAGCAATCAGCCCCAGCATTTT
J: TRBJ2-4; size: NA; D: NA; V: TRBV29-1; CDR3: CSVEGDTNIQYF; DNA: TGCAGCGTTGAGGGGGACACGAACATTCAGTACTTC
J: TRBJ1-2; size: NA; D: NA; V: TRBV5-6; CDR3: CASSHVQVYGYTF; DNA: TGTGCCAGCAGCCACGTGCAGGTCTATGGCTACACCTTC
J: TRBJ1-2; size: NA; D: TRBD1; V: TRBV18; CDR3: CASSPDRGRNYGYTF; DNA: TGTGCCAGCTCACCTGACAGGGGCCGGAACTATGGCTACACCTTC
J: TRBJ1-1; size: once; D: NA; V: TRBV27; CDR3: CASRARGVNTEAFF; DNA: TGTGCCAGCAGAGCCCGCGGGGTGAACACTGAAGCTTTCTTT
J: TRBJ1-2; size: NA; D: NA; V: TRBV14; CDR3: CASSQDHRDVLGYTF; DNA: TGTGCCAGCAGCCAAGACCACAGGGACGTTTTAGGCTACACCTTC
J: TRBJ2-5; size: NA; D: TRBD2; V: TRBV27; CDR3: CASSRLAGGQETQYF; DNA: TGTGCCAGCAGCAGACTAGCGGGGGGCCAAGAGACCCAGTACTTC
J: TRBJ2-2; size: NA; D: NA; V: TRBV4-2; CDR3: CASSQGGPTGELFF; DNA: TGTGCCAGCAGCCAAGGCGGGCCCACCGGGGAGCTGTTTTTT
J: TRBJ1-5; size: few; D: NA; V: TRBV21-1; CDR3: CASSSRADRPGDQPQHF; DNA: TGTGCCAGCAGCTCGAGGGCGGACAGGCCTGGGGATCAGCCCCAGCATTTT
J: TRBJ2-7; size: NA; D: NA; V: TRBV7-9; CDR3: CASSKWHAGSYEQYF; DNA: TGTGCCAGCAGCAAATGGCATGCTGGGAGCTACGAGCAGTACTTC
J: TRBJ2-7; size: once; D: NA; V: TRBV6-1; CDR3: CASSSDRSYEQYF; DNA: TGTGCCAGCAGTAGCGACAGGAGCTACGAGCAGTACTTC
J: TRBJ2-1; size: NA; D: NA; V: TRBV5-5; CDR3: CASSLSGTSSYNEQFF; DNA: TGTGCCAGCAGCTTGTCGGGTACCAGCTCCTACAATGAGCAGTTCTTC
J: TRBJ2-7; size: NA; D: TRBD2; V: TRBV5-6; CDR3: CASSMLAGGPYEQYF; DNA: TGTGCCAGCAGTATGCTAGCGGGAGGGCCTTACGAGCAGTACTTC
J: TRBJ1-1; size: NA; D: NA; V: TRBV6-5; CDR3: CASSYLKETNEAFF; DNA: TGTGCCAGCAGTTACTTGAAGGAGACCAATGAAGCTTTCTTT
J: TRBJ1-1; size: NA; D: NA; V: TRBV5-1; CDR3: CASSPPRGNTEAFF; DNA: TGCGCCAGCAGCCCCCCACGCGGGAACACTGAAGCTTTCTTT
J: TRBJ1-6; size: NA; D: NA; V: TRBV11-3; CDR3: CASSLVGGSSNSPLHF; DNA: TGTGCCAGCAGCTTAGTCGGAGGGAGTTCAAATTCACCCCTCCACTTT
J: TRBJ2-1; size: NA; D: NA; V: TRBV21-1; CDR3: CASSKEPRRGPSHNEQFF; DNA: TGTGCCAGCAGCAAAGAGCCCAGGAGGGGACCCTCTCACAATGAGCAGTTCTTC
J: TRBJ2-7; size: NA; D: NA; V: TRBV5-1; CDR3: CASSLAMGGRSSEQYF; DNA: TGCGCCAGCAGCTTGGCCATGGGGGGTAGGAGCTCCGAGCAGTACTTC
J: TRBJ1-3; size: once; D: TRBD1; V: TRBV10-2; CDR3: CASSDDRGDTIYF; DNA: TGCGCCAGCAGTGACGACAGGGGAGACACCATATATTTT
J: TRBJ2-5; size: few; D: NA; V: TRBV5-1; CDR3: CASSFTNLEGETQYF; DNA: TGCGCCAGCAGCTTCACTAACTTAGAGGGTGAGACCCAGTACTTC
J: TRBJ2-7; size: NA; D: NA; V: TRBV6-5; CDR3: CASSYSGGQTYEQYF; DNA: TGTGCCAGCAGTTACTCCGGCGGACAAACCTACGAGCAGTACTTC
J: TRBJ1-2; size: NA; D: NA; V: TRBV19; CDR3: CASSIQATTNYGYTF; DNA: TGTGCCAGTAGTATACAGGCGACTACTAACTATGGCTACACCTTC
J: TRBJ1-2; size: once; D: NA; V: TRBV6-5; CDR3: CASSQGGRYYGYTF; DNA: TGTGCCAGCAGTCAGGGTGGTCGGTACTATGGCTACACCTTC
J: TRBJ2-1; size: NA; D: NA; V: TRBV6-1; CDR3: CASSEAGGNEQFF; DNA: TGTGCCAGCAGTGAAGCCGGGGGCAATGAGCAGTTCTTC
J: TRBJ2-7; size: NA; D: TRBD1; V: TRBV2; CDR3: CASENTGTGPYEQYF; DNA: TGTGCCAGCGAGAATACCGGGACAGGCCCCTACGAGCAGTACTTC
J: TRBJ1-5; size: NA; D: TRBD1; V: TRBV4-2; CDR3: CASSQDFRDRGFNQPQHF; DNA: TGTGCCAGCAGCCAAGACTTCCGGGACAGGGGGTTCAATCAGCCCCAGCATTTT
J: TRBJ2-3; size: NA; D: NA; V: TRBV4-2; CDR3: CASSQEQVVGLVTDTQYF; DNA: TGTGCCAGCAGCCAAGAGCAGGTGGTCGGACTGGTCACAGATACGCAGTATTTT
J: TRBJ2-7; size: NA; D: NA; V: TRBV6-5; CDR3: CASSKTLARNEQYF; DNA: TGTGCCAGCAGTAAAACCCTAGCGAGGAACGAGCAGTACTTC
J: TRBJ2-2; size: NA; D: TRBD2; V: TRBV11-3; CDR3: CASSPLLADYTGELFF; DNA: TGTGCCAGCAGCCCCCTTCTAGCGGACTACACCGGGGAGCTGTTTTTT
J: TRBJ2-1; size: NA; D: TRBD2; V: TRBV10-1; CDR3: CASSEGLAGGGDEQFF; DNA: TGCGCCAGCAGTGAGGGACTAGCGGGAGGGGGCGATGAGCAGTTCTTC
J: TRBJ1-4; size: NA; D: NA; V: TRBV5-1; CDR3: CASSSAGAANEKLFF; DNA: TGCGCCAGCAGCTCGGCGGGGGCGGCTAATGAAAAACTGTTTTTT
J: TRBJ1-2; size: NA; D: NA; V: TRBV5-6; CDR3: CASSLGDFNYGYTF; DNA: TGTGCCAGCAGCTTGGGGGACTTTAACTATGGCTACACCTTC
J: TRBJ2-7; size: NA; D: TRBD2; V: TRBV9; CDR3: CASSALAGTSYEQYF; DNA: TGTGCCAGCAGCGCGCTAGCGGGGACATCCTACGAGCAGTACTTC
J: TRBJ2-1; size: NA; D: TRBD2; V: TRBV5-1; CDR3: CASSILAGGRNEQFF; DNA: TGCGCCAGCAGCATACTAGCGGGAGGTCGAAATGAGCAGTTCTTC
J: TRBJ2-1; size: NA; D: TRBD2; V: TRBV5-1; CDR3: CASSLSPASGTYNEQFF; DNA: TGCGCCAGCAGCTTGAGCCCAGCTAGCGGTACCTACAATGAGCAGTTCTTC
J: TRBJ1-5; size: once; D: NA; V: TRBV5-8; CDR3: CASSRTLAGVDSNQPQHF; DNA: TGTGCCAGCAGCCGCACCCTGGCAGGGGTCGATAGCAATCAGCCCCAGCATTTT
J: TRBJ2-2; size: NA; D: NA; V: TRBV11-2; CDR3: CASSPRLGPAGAGELFF; DNA: TGTGCCAGCAGCCCCCGCCTGGGACCGGCAGGGGCCGGGGAGCTGTTTTTT
J: TRBJ1-2; size: NA; D: NA; V: TRBV25-1; CDR3: CASRKTDRPSWYGYTF; DNA: TGTGCCAGCAGAAAAACAGACAGGCCCTCTTGGTATGGCTACACCTTC
J: TRBJ2-1; size: NA; D: NA; V: TRBV12-5; CDR3: CASGLVTGPTINEQFF; DNA: TGTGCTAGTGGTTTGGTAACAGGCCCTACAATAAATGAGCAGTTCTTC
J: TRBJ1-4; size: NA; D: NA; V: TRBV7-9; CDR3: CASSLFATNEKLFF; DNA: TGTGCCAGCAGCCTTTTTGCAACTAATGAAAAACTGTTTTTT
J: TRBJ2-7; size: NA; D: TRBD1; V: TRBV5-6; CDR3: CASSLAPGGSYEQYF; DNA: TGTGCCAGCAGCTTGGCCCCAGGGGGCTCCTACGAGCAGTACTTC
J: TRBJ1-3; size: NA; D: NA; V: TRBV7-9; CDR3: CASSLSGASSGNTIYF; DNA: TGTGCCAGCAGCTTATCAGGGGCCAGCTCTGGAAACACCATATATTTT
J: TRBJ2-1; size: once; D: TRBD2; V: TRBV5-1; CDR3: CASGLAGINNEQFF; DNA: TGCGCCAGCGGGCTAGCGGGAATCAACAATGAGCAGTTCTTC
J: TRBJ2-2; size: NA; D: TRBD1; V: TRBV2; CDR3: CAGGTGRTGELFF; DNA: TGTGCCGGCGGGACAGGGAGGACCGGGGAGCTGTTTTTT
J: TRBJ1-1; size: NA; D: TRBD1; V: TRBV19; CDR3: CASREGQGETEAFF; DNA: TGTGCCAGTAGGGAGGGACAGGGAGAAACTGAAGCTTTCTTT
J: TRBJ1-5; size: NA; D: TRBD1; V: TRBV15; CDR3: CATSRMTGDSNQPQHF; DNA: TGTGCCACCAGCAGAATGACAGGGGATAGCAATCAGCCCCAGCATTTT
J: TRBJ1-2; size: NA; D: NA; V: TRBV12-2; CDR3: CASRFTRGYTF; DNA: TGTGCAAGTCGCTTTACGAGGGGCTACACCTTC
J: TRBJ2-3; size: NA; D: NA; V: TRBV5-8; CDR3: CASNPGGSSTDTQYF; DNA: TGTGCCAGCAATCCAGGGGGGAGTAGCACAGATACGCAGTATTTT
J: TRBJ2-3; size: NA; D: NA; V: TRBV2; CDR3: CASNRGYVGAGKDTQYF; DNA: TGTGCCAGCAACCGGGGGTATGTCGGGGCTGGAAAAGATACGCAGTATTTT
J: TRBJ2-1; size: NA; D: TRBD2; V: TRBV10-3; CDR3: CAIGGGNEQFF; DNA: TGTGCCATCGGCGGGGGCAATGAGCAGTTCTTC
J: TRBJ2-7; size: NA; D: TRBD1; V: TRBV2; CDR3: CASSVGTASLYEQYF; DNA: TGTGCCAGCAGCGTCGGGACAGCTAGTCTCTACGAGCAGTACTTC
J: TRBJ2-2; size: NA; D: NA; V: TRBV5-1; CDR3: CASSLFRGNTGELFF; DNA: TGCGCCAGCAGCTTGTTCAGGGGGAACACCGGGGAGCTGTTTTTT
J: TRBJ2-6; size: once; D: NA; V: TRBV6-5; CDR3: CASSSIQGSGANVLTF; DNA: TGTGCCAGCAGTTCAATTCAGGGATCTGGGGCCAACGTCCTGACTTTC